The clone carrying this TCR beta chain was detected only a few times. TCR beta CDR3 regions were amplified from RNA transcripts. The HTBI primer set drove a first-round RT-PCR of the TCR CDR3. TCRdb analysed the multiplex PCR reads with MiXCR anew, one entry per CDR3 protein. The sample yields over 300,000 distinct CDR3 sequences, around 14% seen once. These data come from a study of T cells in Graves' hyperthyroidism and ophthalmopathy. Study-level information: Once the initial diagnosis was made, peripheral blood was obtained before any treatment.

The receptor's source is a woman in her fifties or sixties with Graves' hyperthyroidism. Sequencing was carried out using blood.

The CDR3 loop reads CSARALRDRGLGYGYTF. In DNA, the CDR3 is TGCAGTGCTAGAGCCCTCCGGGACAGGGGGCTTGGCTATGGCTACACCTTC. The chain links TRBV20-1 to TRBJ1-2; 12 nucleotides line up with TRBD1. Trimming removed 1 base from V and 4 bases from J; junction bases left unmatched: 10. The V gene's germline CDR1 is DFQATT and CDR2 SNEGSKA (reference sequence). CDR3 size: 17 residues.